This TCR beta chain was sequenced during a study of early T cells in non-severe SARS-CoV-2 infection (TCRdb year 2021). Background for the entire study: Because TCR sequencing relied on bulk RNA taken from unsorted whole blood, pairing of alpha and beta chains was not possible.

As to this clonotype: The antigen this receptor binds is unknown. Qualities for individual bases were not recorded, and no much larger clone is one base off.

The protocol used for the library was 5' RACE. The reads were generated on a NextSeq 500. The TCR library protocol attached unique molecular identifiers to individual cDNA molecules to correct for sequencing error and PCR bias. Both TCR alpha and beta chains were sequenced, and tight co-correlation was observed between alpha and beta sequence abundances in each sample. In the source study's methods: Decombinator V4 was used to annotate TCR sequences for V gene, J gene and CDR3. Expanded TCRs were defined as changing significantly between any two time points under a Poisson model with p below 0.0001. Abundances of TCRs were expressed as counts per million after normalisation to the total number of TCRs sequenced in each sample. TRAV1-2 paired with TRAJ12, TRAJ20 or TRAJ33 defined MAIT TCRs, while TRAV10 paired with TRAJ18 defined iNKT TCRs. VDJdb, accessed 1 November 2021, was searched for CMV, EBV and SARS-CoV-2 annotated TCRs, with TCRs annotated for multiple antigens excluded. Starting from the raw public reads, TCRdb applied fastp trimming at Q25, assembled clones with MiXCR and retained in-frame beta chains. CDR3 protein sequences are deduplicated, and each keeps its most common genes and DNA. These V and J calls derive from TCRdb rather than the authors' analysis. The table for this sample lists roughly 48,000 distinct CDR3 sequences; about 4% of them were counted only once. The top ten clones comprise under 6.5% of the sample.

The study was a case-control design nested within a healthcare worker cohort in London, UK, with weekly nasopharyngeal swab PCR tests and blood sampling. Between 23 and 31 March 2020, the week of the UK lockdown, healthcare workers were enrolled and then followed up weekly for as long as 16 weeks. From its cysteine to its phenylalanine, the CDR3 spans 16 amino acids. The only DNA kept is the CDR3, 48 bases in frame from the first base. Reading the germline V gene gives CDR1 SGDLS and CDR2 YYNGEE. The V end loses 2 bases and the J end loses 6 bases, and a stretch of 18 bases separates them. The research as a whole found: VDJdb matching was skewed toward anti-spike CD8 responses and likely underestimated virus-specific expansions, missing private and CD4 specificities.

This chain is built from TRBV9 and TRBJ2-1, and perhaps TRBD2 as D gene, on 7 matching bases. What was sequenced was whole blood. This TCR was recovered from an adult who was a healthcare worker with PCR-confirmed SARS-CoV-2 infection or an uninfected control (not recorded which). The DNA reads TGTGCCAGCAGCGTCTCAGCTGGGGGCGGGGGCAATGAGCAGTTCTTC. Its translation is CASSVSAGGGGNEQFF.